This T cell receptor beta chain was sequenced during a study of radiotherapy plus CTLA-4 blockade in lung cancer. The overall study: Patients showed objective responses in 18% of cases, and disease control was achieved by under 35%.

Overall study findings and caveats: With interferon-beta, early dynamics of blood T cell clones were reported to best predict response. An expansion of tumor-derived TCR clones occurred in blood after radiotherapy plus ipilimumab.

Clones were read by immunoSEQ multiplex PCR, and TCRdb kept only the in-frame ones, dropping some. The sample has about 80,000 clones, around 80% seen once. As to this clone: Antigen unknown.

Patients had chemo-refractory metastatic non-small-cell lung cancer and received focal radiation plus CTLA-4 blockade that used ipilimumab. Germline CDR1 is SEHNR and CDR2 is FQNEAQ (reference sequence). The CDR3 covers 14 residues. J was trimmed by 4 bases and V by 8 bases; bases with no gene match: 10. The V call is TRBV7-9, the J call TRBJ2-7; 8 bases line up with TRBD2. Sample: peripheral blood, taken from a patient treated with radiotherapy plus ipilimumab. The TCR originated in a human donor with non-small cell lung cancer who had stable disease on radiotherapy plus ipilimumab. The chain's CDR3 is CASRPGGRGYEQYF. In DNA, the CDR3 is TGTGCCAGCCGTCCGGGAGGGAGGGGGTACGAGCAGTACTTC.